These 3 T cell receptor beta chains share one sample of origin, sequenced in a study of blood T cell repertoires in COVID-19. Method: immunoSEQ multiplex PCR; TCRdb's copy keeps in-frame clones and lacks some. The table includes under 500,000 clones, 70% to 90% detected once. Sequencing was done on a sample of PBMCs or T cells enriched from blood (not recorded which). The receptors come from a woman aged 18 to 35 with acute COVID-19.

This chain joins TRBV11-2 and TRBJ2-3; TRBD2 matches at 14 bases. Germline CDR1 is SGHAT and CDR2 is FQNNGV. CDR3 length: 19 residues. V lost 5 bases, J lost 3 bases, and 13 bases stayed unmatched. The CDR3 DNA reads as TGTGCCAGCAGCCGGTGGGGACTAGCGGGAGTCGGAGTTACAGATACGCAGTATTTT. Translation gives CASSRWGLAGVGVTDTQYF.

The V gene is TRBV3-1 (or the pseudogene TRBV3-2), the J gene TRBJ2-3; D might be TRBD2 (5 bases). The CDR3 covers 15 residues. Trimming left V 1 base short and J 8 bases short, with 16 bases between. Germline V gene lookup returns CDR1 LGHDT and CDR2 YNNKEL (reference sequence). The CDR3 DNA follows: TGTGCCAGCAGCCAAGTTCAGCTAGCTTCTCGTACGCAGTATTTT. Encoded protein: CASSQVQLASRTQYF.

The chain couples TRBV7-8 to TRBJ2-3; D possibly corresponds to TRBD2 (6 bases). Trimming removed 5 bases from V and 8 bases from J, with 11 bases in between. The germline V gene has CDR1 SGHVS and CDR2 FQNEAQ. CDR3 length: 12 residues. Here the CDR3 reads CASSRGSGTQYF. DNA for the CDR3: TGTGCCAGCAGCCGGGGGAGTGGTACGCAGTATTTT. The complete variable domain, with remaining parts taken from reference TRBV7-8 and TRBJ2-3, reads GAGVSQSPRYKVAKRGQDVALRCDPISGHVSLFWYQQALGQGPEFLTYFQNEAQLDKSGLPSDRFFAERPEGSVSTLKIQRTQQEDSAVYLCASSRGSGTQYFGPGTRLTVL.